These 20 T cell receptor beta chains share one sample of origin, sequenced in a study of radiation and T cells in renal cell carcinoma. Assay used: immunoSEQ multiplex PCR; TCRdb lists only in-frame clones, some missing. The sample has some 70,000 clones; about 80% are singletons. Sample time point: blood 2 weeks post-SBRT. Treatment given: 15 Gy SBRT to primary tumor, nephrectomy 4 weeks later. The sample in question was blood, obtained from a patient whose treatment included radiotherapy and nephrectomy. These receptors all stem from a man aged 60 to 69 with renal cell carcinoma.

This rearrangement joins TRBV28 to TRBJ2-7; no firm D call. The CDR3 sequence is 11 residues long. Trimming cost V 4 bases and J 5 bases, with 6 bases left between them. The germline CDR1 and CDR2 sequences are MDHEN and SYDVKM. The DNA for the CDR3 is TGTGCCAGCAGTTCAAACCACGAGCAGTACTTC. Its translation is CASSSNHEQYF.

The chain couples TRBV2 to TRBJ1-3; D is perhaps TRBD1 (6 bases). This CDR3 comprises 15 residues. V dropped 8 bases and J dropped 4 bases, with 18 bases sitting between them. Per the germline V gene, CDR1 is SNHLY and CDR2 is FYNNEI. CDR3 amino acids: CASHTGRLEGNTIYF. Here the CDR3 DNA reads TGTGCCAGCCATACAGGGAGGCTTGAAGGAAACACCATATATTTT.

The CDR3 sequence: CAWKTDYNSPLHF. The CDR3 DNA reads TGTGCCTGGAAAACGGATTATAATTCACCCCTCCACTTT. The chain employs TRBV30 and TRBJ1-6; D is unresolved. The CDR3 spans 13 residues. From germline, CDR1 is GTSNPN and CDR2 SVGIG (reference sequence). The V end lost 4 bases, the J end lost 4 bases, and 8 bases lay between the germline ends.

This chain links TRBV19 with TRBJ1-2, with D hard to call. The CDR3 sequence is 15 residues long. CDR1 and CDR2 (germline): LNHDA, SQIVND (reference sequence). V dropped 3 bases and J dropped 0 bases, with 11 bases sitting between them. The CDR3 bases are TGTGCCAGTAGTATGGCTCCAGGAGCTAACTATGGCTACACCTTC. As protein: CASSMAPGANYGYTF.

J is TRBJ2-7 and V is TRBV6-1; the D gene is possibly TRBD1 (5 bases). This CDR3 spans 14 amino acids. Germline V lookup: CDR1 MNHNS, CDR2 SASEGT. Trimming cost V 0 bases and J 5 bases, with 11 bases left between them. CDR3 in amino acids: CASSEAARAHEQYF. The CDR3 coding sequence is TGTGCCAGCAGTGAAGCAGCCAGGGCCCACGAGCAGTACTTC.

This clone was detected a few times. The CDR3 protein is CASSPLQSGDQPQHF. CDR3 coding DNA: TGTGCCAGCAGCCCCCTACAGAGTGGCGATCAGCCCCAGCATTTT. The chain carries TRBV6-5 and TRBJ1-5; no clear D. V was cut by 6 bases and J by 5 bases, with 17 bases left in between. This CDR3 has 15 amino acids. Germline V gives CDR1 MNHEY, CDR2 SVGAGI.

V gene TRBV7-3 combines with J gene TRBJ2-7; 9 nucleotides line up with TRBD2. V lost 3 bases and J lost 2; bases outside the gene matches: 2. CDR3 size: 14 residues. Germline CDR1 reads SGHTA; CDR2 reads FQGTGA. The CDR3 DNA sequence: TGTGCCAGCAGCTTGGGACTAGCTCCCTACGAGCAGTACTTC. Its translation is CASSLGLAPYEQYF.

The rearrangement links TRBV30 to TRBJ2-7; D perhaps matches TRBD2 (6 bases). Trimming cost V 1 base and J 7 bases, with 17 bases left between them. Germline assignment: CDR1 GTSNPN and CDR2 SVGIG (reference sequence). The CDR3 has 14 amino acids. Here the CDR3 DNA reads TGTGCCTGGAGTGGGGTGGGCCGCGGGACGGAGCAGTACTTC. It specifies CAWSGVGRGTEQYF.

The chain joins TRBV11-2 to TRBJ2-5; D possibly corresponds to TRBD1 (8 bases). V lost 1 base and J lost 3, with 12 bases in between. The CDR3 runs 15 residues. The germline CDR1 and CDR2 sequences are SGHAT and FQNNGV. The CDR3 spells CASSLGGGQEETQYF. In DNA, the CDR3 is TGTGCCAGCAGCTTAGGGGGGGGACAGGAAGAGACCCAGTACTTC.

The CDR3 protein is CASSARTGGEDTQYF. In DNA form, the CDR3 reads TGTGCCAGCAGCGCTAGGACAGGGGGCGAGGATACGCAGTATTTT. The gene calls are TRBV7-9 and TRBJ2-3; 11 bases agree with TRBD1. The CDR3 has 15 amino acids. The germline V gene has CDR1 SEHNR and CDR2 FQNEAQ (reference sequence). With V trimmed by 5 bases and J by 6 bases, 7 bases remained unmatched.

The gene calls are TRBV11-2 and TRBJ1-3; D remains ambiguous. Looked up from germline, CDR1 is SGHAT and CDR2 is FQNNGV. V lost 0 bases and J 2 bases, leaving 5 bases between the germline ends. CDR3 length equals 14 residues. Here the CDR3 DNA reads TGTGCCAGCAGCTTAGATTACGCTGGAAACACCATATATTTT. Protein: CASSLDYAGNTIYF.

The V call is TRBV11-2, the J call TRBJ2-5, with TRBD2 matching 9 bases. The germline V gene encodes CDR1 SGHAT and CDR2 FQNNGV. V lost 0 bases and J lost 5; bases outside the gene matches: 10. There are 17 residues in the CDR3. The DNA for the CDR3 is TGTGCCAGCAGCTTAGATCGCAGGGGACTAGCCCGGGAGACCCAGTACTTC. Its protein is CASSLDRRGLARETQYF.

The V and J genes are TRBV10-3 and TRBJ1-3; D is unresolved. The V and J ends lost 4 bases and 0 bases respectively, with 4 bases between them. CDR3 length equals 13 residues. Germline V gene sequence: CDR1 ENHRY, CDR2 SYGVKD. CDR3 sequence: CAISGISGNTIYF. CDR3 in DNA: TGTGCCATCAGTGGGATCTCTGGAAACACCATATATTTT.

This chain joins TRBV6-5 and TRBJ2-1, with no clear D. The CDR3 is 16 amino acids. The ends were cut back, 0 bases at V and 0 bases at J, with 9 bases in the middle. Germline V gene lookup returns CDR1 MNHEY and CDR2 SVGAGI. In nucleotides, the CDR3 is TGTGCCAGCAGTTACTCTCCAGGTAACTCCTACAATGAGCAGTTCTTC. Protein sequence: CASSYSPGNSYNEQFF.

In its sample, this clone was seen a few times. The CDR3 is CASNPVRGGDTEAFF. Here the CDR3 DNA reads TGTGCCAGCAACCCAGTGCGAGGGGGTGACACTGAAGCTTTCTTT. This chain joins TRBV28 and TRBJ1-1, with D maybe TRBD1 (6 bases). The CDR3 extends over 15 amino acids. Trimming removed 7 bases at V and 3 bases at J, with 18 bases between. Germline CDR1 MDHEN, CDR2 SYDVKM.

This sequence joins TRBV2 and TRBJ2-4; D gene unclear. Germline CDR1 is SNHLY and CDR2 is FYNNEI. There are 16 residues in the CDR3. With 6 bases removed from V and 0 bases from J, the gap between germline ends came to 15 bases. The CDR3, as DNA: TGTGCCAGCAGACGCCGGGCCATACTAGCCAAAAACATTCAGTACTTC. This codes for CASRRRAILAKNIQYF.

The gene calls are TRBV5-1 and TRBJ2-3, with TRBD1 matching 7 bases. The length of the CDR3 is 15 residues. The V segment lost 5 bases and the J segment 0 bases; nucleotides outside the gene matches: 6. CDR1 is SGHRS and CDR2 is YFSETQ in the germline V gene. In DNA form, the CDR3 reads TGCGCCAGCAGTAAGTCGGGACAGAGCACAGATACGCAGTATTTT. This codes for CASSKSGQSTDTQYF.

The count of this clone is one. The rearrangement joins TRBV11-3 to TRBJ2-1; the D is unclear. Germline V gene data show CDR1 as SGHNT and CDR2 as YENEEA. With 5 bases removed from V and 6 bases from J, the gap between germline ends came to 11 bases. There are 13 residues in the CDR3. The CDR3, as DNA: TGTGCCAGCAGCGAAATGGGTTCCAATGAGCAGTTCTTC. Its protein is CASSEMGSNEQFF. Supplemented by reference TRBV11-3 and TRBJ2-1, the full variable domain reads EAGVVQSPRYKIIEKKQPVAFWCNPISGHNTLYWYLQNLGQGPELLIRYENEEAVDDSQLPKDRFSAERLKGVDSTLKIQPAELGDSAVYLCASSEMGSNEQFFGPGTRLTVL.

The V and J genes are TRBV11-3 and TRBJ2-1; 9 nucleotides agree with TRBD2. This CDR3 spans 13 amino acids. Germline V lookup: CDR1 SGHNT, CDR2 YENEEA. V was clipped by 5 bases and J by 9 bases; unmatched bases: 5. The CDR3 nucleotides are TGTGCCAGCAGCCCGGGACTAGCAAGTGAGCAGTTCTTC. Translated, it gives CASSPGLASEQFF.

The V gene is TRBV29-1, the J gene TRBJ2-1; 9 nucleotides match TRBD2. Germline trimming cut 1 base from V and 3 bases from J; bases unmatched to any gene: 4. The CDR3 covers 15 residues. The germline gives CDR1 SQVTM, CDR2 ANQGSEA. The CDR3 DNA follows: TGCAGCGTTGAAGGGACTAGCGACCTCTACAATGAGCAGTTCTTC. Protein sequence: CSVEGTSDLYNEQFF.